This T cell receptor beta chain was found in a study of OX40 agonist ivuxolimab in advanced cancers. Study as a whole: At doses from 0.01 to 10 mg/kg, patients were given intravenous ivuxolimab every 2 weeks. In three patients, partial responses were observed, one with hepatocellular carcinoma and two with cutaneous melanoma. Findings and limits, study-wide: Relative to CD4+, CD8+ T cells held more expanded clones on average.

Assay used: immunoSEQ multiplex PCR; TCRdb lists only in-frame clones, some missing. The sample has 35,000 to 55,000 clones; approximately 84% are singletons. Trimming took off 4 bases at V and 4 bases at J, with 16 bases between the two ends. Germline V CDR1 and CDR2: SQVTM, ANQGSEA. The CDR3 totals 14 residues. To note about this clone: Its antigen is undetermined.

The timepoints at which blood was sampled were baseline, cycle 4 day 1, and cycle 7 day 1. The starting material was CD4+ or CD8+ T cells sorted from blood, obtained in a trial of the OX40 agonist ivuxolimab. This chain uses TRBV29-1 with TRBJ1-2; D gene unclear. The origin of this receptor is an adult with an advanced solid tumor such as melanoma, head and neck, liver or kidney cancer. The CDR3 is CSVVREPEIYGYTF. The CDR3 DNA is TGCAGCGTTGTAAGGGAGCCTGAGATCTATGGCTACACCTTC.